This is a list of T cell receptor beta chains from one sample in a study of cytomegalovirus exposure and HLA in healthy donors. Sequenced by immunoSEQ multiplex PCR; TCRdb stores in-frame clones only, minus some. The sample holds fewer than 85,000 clones; 94% are singletons and the top ten take roughly 0.63%. Sequences were obtained from PBMCs. The receptors derive from a young woman in good health and CMV-seronegative. CDR3s include the opening cysteine and the closing phenylalanine or tryptophan. Each record gives: V gene, J gene, clone size, D gene, CDR3 DNA, CDR3 protein. D genes are given only for firm matches. A row's size may be missing; if present it is once, few, many or a size class.

V: TRBV7-8; J: TRBJ1-2; size: .; D: TRBD1; DNA: TGTGCCAGCAGCTTAGGGACAGGTTCAGTGGGAGGCTACACCTTC; CDR3: CASSLGTGSVGGYTF
V: TRBV27; J: TRBJ2-7; size: .; D: .; DNA: TGTGCCAGCAGTTCTCGGCGGGCCTACGAGCAGTACTTC; CDR3: CASSSRRAYEQYF
V: TRBV13; J: TRBJ1-1; size: .; D: TRBD1; DNA: TGTGCCAGCAGCGAAGGGACAGGTAACAAATGGAACACTGAAGCTTTCTTT; CDR3: CASSEGTGNKWNTEAFF
V: TRBV7-9; J: TRBJ1-1; size: .; D: .; DNA: TGTGCCAGCAGCTTATACCGGGGTACGAACACTGAAGCTTTCTTT; CDR3: CASSLYRGTNTEAFF
V: TRBV5-5; J: TRBJ1-1; size: once; D: .; DNA: TGTGCCAGCAGCCCGGACAGCACTGAAGCTTTCTTT; CDR3: CASSPDSTEAFF
V: TRBV9; J: TRBJ1-4; size: .; D: TRBD1; DNA: TGTGCCAGCAGCCCAGCGCGGACAGGGGGGGATTATAATGAAAAACTGTTTTTT; CDR3: CASSPARTGGDYNEKLFF
V: TRBV5-1; J: TRBJ1-1; size: .; D: .; DNA: TGCGCCAGCAGCTCGGGGGACGAGCGGAACACTGAAGCTTTCTTT; CDR3: CASSSGDERNTEAFF
V: TRBV11-1; J: TRBJ1-1; size: .; D: .; DNA: TGTGCCAGCAGCACAACCGGGACAAGCATCGAAGCTTTCTTT; CDR3: CASSTTGTSIEAFF
V: TRBV2; J: TRBJ2-1; size: .; D: .; DNA: TGTGCCAGCAGTGAAAACAGTCTGAACGAGCAGTTCTTC; CDR3: CASSENSLNEQFF
V: TRBV27; J: TRBJ1-5; size: .; D: .; DNA: TGTGCCAGCAGTACTCCCGGTCAGCCCCAGCATTTT; CDR3: CASSTPGQPQHF
V: TRBV9; J: TRBJ1-2; size: .; D: TRBD1; DNA: TGTGCCAGCAGGGCCGGGACAGGTGGCTACACCTTC; CDR3: CASRAGTGGYTF
V: TRBV28; J: TRBJ2-7; size: .; D: .; DNA: TGTGCCAGCAGAAAACTAGTATCAGGTTGGTACGAGCAGTACTTC; CDR3: CASRKLVSGWYEQYF
V: TRBV5-1; J: TRBJ1-3; size: .; D: TRBD1; DNA: TGCGCCAGCCGGACAGGGCCCGGAAACACCATATATTTT; CDR3: CASRTGPGNTIYF
V: TRBV29-1; J: TRBJ1-2; size: .; D: .; DNA: TGCAGCGTTATGGCAGGGGATGGCTACACCTTC; CDR3: CSVMAGDGYTF
V: TRBV30; J: TRBJ1-1; size: .; D: .; DNA: TGTGCCTGGAGTCCGAGGGAGCCTTTCTTT; CDR3: CAWSPREPFF